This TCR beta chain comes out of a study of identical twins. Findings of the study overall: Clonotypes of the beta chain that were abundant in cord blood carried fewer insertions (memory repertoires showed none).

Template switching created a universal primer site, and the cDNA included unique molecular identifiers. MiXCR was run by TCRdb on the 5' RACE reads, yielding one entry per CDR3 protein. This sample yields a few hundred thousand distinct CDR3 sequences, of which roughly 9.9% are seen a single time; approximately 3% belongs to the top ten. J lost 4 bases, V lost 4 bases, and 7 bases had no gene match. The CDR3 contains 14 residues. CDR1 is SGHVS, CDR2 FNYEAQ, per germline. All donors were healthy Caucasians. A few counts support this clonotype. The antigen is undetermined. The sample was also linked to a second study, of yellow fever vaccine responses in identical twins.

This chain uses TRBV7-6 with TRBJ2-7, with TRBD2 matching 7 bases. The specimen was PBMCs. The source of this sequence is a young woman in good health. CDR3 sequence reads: CASSSGTIGYEQYF. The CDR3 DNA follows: TGTGCCAGCAGCTCGGGGACTATCGGATACGAGCAGTACTTC.